This is a list of T cell receptor beta chains from one sample in a study of radiotherapy plus CTLA-4 blockade in lung cancer. The method was immunoSEQ multiplex PCR; TCRdb's version includes in-frame clones alone and lacks a portion of them. Here the sample spans tens of thousands of clones, 76% being singletons. The material was peripheral blood, obtained from a patient treated with radiotherapy plus ipilimumab. The receptors were sampled from a human donor with non-small cell lung cancer who had stable disease on radiotherapy plus ipilimumab. The CDR3 runs from the conserved cysteine through the conserved F or W. The D gene is left open where the match is weak. Size values are once, few and many counts, or a class for expanded clones, and some rows have none.

V	J	size	D	DNA	CDR3
TRBV18	TRBJ2-2	NA	NA	TGTGCCAGCTCCGAGACAGGGAACACCGGGGAGCTGTTTTTT	CASSETGNTGELFF
TRBV9	TRBJ1-1	NA	NA	TGTGCCAGCAGCGGGTGGCCTGGTGGCGAAGCTTTCTTT	CASSGWPGGEAFF
TRBV7-3	TRBJ2-2	NA	NA	TGTGCCAGCAGCCGACAGGGAGGGAACACCGGGGAGCTGTTTTTT	CASSRQGGNTGELFF
TRBV7-9	TRBJ2-3	NA	NA	TGTGCCAGCAGCTCTGACACCCGACCCCCAGATACGCAGTATTTT	CASSSDTRPPDTQYF
TRBV6-5	TRBJ2-2	NA	NA	TGTGCCAGCAGTTACTCCCGGGAAGTAGGCGCCGGGGAGCTGTTTTTT	CASSYSREVGAGELFF
TRBV7-2	TRBJ1-5	NA	NA	TGTGCCAGCAGCCCCGGGGGGGAACGTCAGCCCCAGCATTTT	CASSPGGERQPQHF
TRBV9	TRBJ2-7	NA	TRBD1	TGTGCCAGCAGCGTAGGTGGACAGGGGTCTGACGAGCAGTACTTC	CASSVGGQGSDEQYF
TRBV15	TRBJ2-3	NA	TRBD2	TGTGCCACCAGCAGAGGGACTAGACCAGATACGCAGTATTTT	CATSRGTRPDTQYF
TRBV18	TRBJ1-2	NA	NA	TGTGCCAGCTCACTTGCCCAAAACTATGGCTACACCTTC	CASSLAQNYGYTF
TRBV6-6	TRBJ1-2	NA	TRBD1	TGTGCCAGCAGTTCCTCGTCGACAGGGGGGTACTATGGCTACACCTTC	CASSSSSTGGYYGYTF
TRBV27	TRBJ1-6	NA	NA	TGTGCCAGCAGTCCAGCCGTTGGGGTGGGGTTTAATTCACCCCTCCACTTT	CASSPAVGVGFNSPLHF
TRBV5-4	TRBJ1-1	NA	NA	TGTGCCAGCAGCCTTAGGACAGCCAGGGGCACTGAAGCTTTCTTT	CASSLRTARGTEAFF
TRBV5-6	TRBJ1-6	NA	NA	TGTGCCAGCAGCTTGGGAGGGATCGGCTCACCCCTCCACTTT	CASSLGGIGSPLHF
TRBV5-4	TRBJ1-1	NA	TRBD1	TGTGCCAGCAGCTTGCCCACAGGGGGCTTTGAAGCTTTCTTT	CASSLPTGGFEAFF
TRBV7-7	TRBJ1-3	NA	NA	TGTGCCAGCAGCCCCCAGGTGGGGGCTGGAAACACCATATATTTT	CASSPQVGAGNTIYF
TRBV10-3	TRBJ1-6	NA	NA	TGTGCCATCAGGATGGGACAATTGTATAATTCACCCCTCCACTTT	CAIRMGQLYNSPLHF
TRBV9	TRBJ1-2	NA	NA	TGTGCCAGCAGCATGGTTGGGGGCTACACCTTC	CASSMVGGYTF
TRBV4-3	TRBJ2-2	NA	NA	TGCGCCAGCAGCCAAGATGAATCGAGACCCTATGCCGGGGAGCTGTTTTTT	CASSQDESRPYAGELFF
TRBV28	TRBJ1-4	NA	NA	TGTGCCAGCAGTTTGCCAGGCGGGACTTTGTTAGAAAAACTGTTTTTT	CASSLPGGTLLEKLFF
TRBV7-6	TRBJ2-1	NA	TRBD1	TGTGCCAGCAGCTTCGGACAGGCGGGTGAGCAGTTCTTC	CASSFGQAGEQFF
TRBV5-1	TRBJ1-4	NA	NA	TGCGCCAGCAGCCCTGGTTTTTTCGCGACAACTAATGAAAAACTGTTTTTT	CASSPGFFATTNEKLFF
TRBV10-3	TRBJ1-3	once	NA	TGTGCCATCAGTGACAGGGGTCCGGGAAACACCATATATTTT	CAISDRGPGNTIYF
TRBV7-2	TRBJ2-7	NA	TRBD1	TGTGCCAGCAGCTCGACAGGGGGAAGTTACGAGCAGTACTTC	CASSSTGGSYEQYF
TRBV2	TRBJ1-1	NA	NA	TGTGCCAGCAGTGAGGCTGAAGCTTTCTTT	CASSEAEAFF
TRBV27	TRBJ2-3	NA	NA	TGTGCCAGCAGGGGGATGGCCAGCACAGATACGCAGTATTTT	CASRGMASTDTQYF
TRBV5-6	TRBJ1-1	NA	NA	TGTGCCAGCAGCTTGGCGGGGGTTGGGACTGAAGCTTTCTTT	CASSLAGVGTEAFF
TRBV5-1	TRBJ1-1	NA	NA	TGCGCCAGCAGCTTTTCAGATAACACTGAAGCTTTCTTT	CASSFSDNTEAFF
TRBV5-1	TRBJ2-2	NA	NA	TGCGCCAGCAGCCGACAGGACCCCAACACCGGGGAGCTGTTTTTT	CASSRQDPNTGELFF
TRBV16	TRBJ1-1	NA	NA	TGTGCCAGCAGCCAATTCGGCTCGAACACTGAAGCTTTCTTT	CASSQFGSNTEAFF
TRBV9	TRBJ1-1	NA	NA	TGTGCCAGCAGCCCCCGCGAGGCGAACACTGAAGCTTTCTTT	CASSPREANTEAFF
TRBV10-1	TRBJ1-1	NA	NA	TGCGCCAGCAGTGAGTCGATCGGCGATTTTTCGAACACTGAAGCTTTCTTT	CASSESIGDFSNTEAFF
TRBV5-1	TRBJ1-6	few	NA	TGCGCCAGCAGCCCCGGACAGAATAATTCACCCCTCCACTTT	CASSPGQNNSPLHF
TRBV6-5	TRBJ1-1	few	NA	TGTGCCAGCAGTGCGATCACAGGGATGAACACTGAAGCTTTCTTT	CASSAITGMNTEAFF
TRBV6-5	TRBJ1-6	NA	NA	TGTGCCAGCACCCAGGGACGGAGATATAATTCACCCCTCCACTTT	CASTQGRRYNSPLHF
TRBV5-4	TRBJ1-1	NA	NA	TGTGCCAGCAGCTTACTGGAGGCAGTGAACACTGAAGCTTTCTTT	CASSLLEAVNTEAFF
TRBV6-1	TRBJ1-1	NA	NA	TGTGCCAGCAGTGAAAGGGGTCGGATGAACACTGAAGCTTTCTTT	CASSERGRMNTEAFF
TRBV28	TRBJ2-1	NA	TRBD1	TGTGCCAGCAGAAAACAGGGGGCCGGATCGGTAGAGCAGTTCTTC	CASRKQGAGSVEQFF
TRBV14	TRBJ1-4	NA	NA	TGTGCCAGCAGCCAAGATTCTGTGAGACGGAGCGTCCGGGGGGAAAAACTGTTTTTT	CASSQDSVRRSVRGEKLFF
TRBV6-6	TRBJ1-1	NA	NA	TGTGCCAGCAGTTACGGTCAGCAACCGAACACTGAAGCTTTCTTT	CASSYGQQPNTEAFF
TRBV19	TRBJ1-1	NA	NA	TGTGCCAGTACAGGACTGCTGAACACTGAAGCTTTCTTT	CASTGLLNTEAFF
TRBV27	TRBJ1-1	few	NA	TGTGCCAGCAGTTTCAGCTCTGGGGGGAACACTGAAGCTTTCTTT	CASSFSSGGNTEAFF
TRBV28	TRBJ1-5	NA	NA	TGTGCCAGCAGTCCAGGGCCGGAGGTTAGCAATCAGCCCCAGCATTTT	CASSPGPEVSNQPQHF
TRBV11-2	TRBJ1-6	NA	NA	TGTGCCAGCAGCTTAGGAGGATTGGGGGATGGCCCTCGGAATTCACCCCTCCACTTT	CASSLGGLGDGPRNSPLHF
TRBV7-9	TRBJ1-4	NA	NA	TGTGCCAGCAGCACTCCGAGTGGGTGGTTTGAAAAACTGTTTTTT	CASSTPSGWFEKLFF
TRBV27	TRBJ1-3	NA	NA	TGTGCCAGCAGTAAAACCAGCTCTGGAAACACCATATATTTT	CASSKTSSGNTIYF
TRBV4-3	TRBJ1-4	NA	TRBD1	TGCGCCAGCAGCCAGGGGAACAGGGGGGGAGGCGTGAAACTGTTTTTT	CASSQGNRGGGVKLFF
TRBV7-6	TRBJ1-5	once	NA	TGTGCCAGCAGCTTAGGGGACGGGAGGGCTCAGCCCCAGCATTTT	CASSLGDGRAQPQHF
TRBV7-6	TRBJ1-1	NA	NA	TGTGCCAGCAGCTTGAAGAACACTGAAGCTTTCTTT	CASSLKNTEAFF
TRBV5-1	TRBJ1-5	NA	NA	TGCGCCAGCAGCTCGCAGGGAGATAGCAATCAGCCCCAGCATTTT	CASSSQGDSNQPQHF
TRBV2	TRBJ1-2	large	NA	TGTGCCAGCAGTGAAGGGGCAGGGGACTATGGCTACACCTTC	CASSEGAGDYGYTF